Following are 22 T cell receptor beta chains from one sample sequenced in a study of T cell responses to AZD1222 COVID-19 vaccine. Profiled with immunoSEQ multiplex PCR; TCRdb holds only in-frame clones, not every one. The sample lists 96,000 or so clones, approximately 90% occurring once. The sequencing here drew on peripheral blood, taken on day 0 of AZD1222 vaccination. These receptors all come from an adult in good health.

This chain uses TRBV4-3 with TRBJ1-1, with D possibly TRBD1 on 6 matching bases. With 4 bases removed from V and 4 bases from J, the gap between germline ends came to 19 bases. The CDR3 loop spans 16 amino acids. Germline V lookup: CDR1 LGHNA, CDR2 YSLEER. CDR3 residues: CASSLGVAGAATEAFF. The CDR3 nucleotides read TGCGCCAGCAGCCTAGGCGTCGCGGGGGCGGCCACTGAAGCTTTCTTT.

The CDR3 sequence is CASSPGTRRYNEQFF. The CDR3 coding sequence is TGTGCCAGCAGCCCCGGGACTAGGAGATACAATGAGCAGTTCTTC. The J gene is TRBJ2-1, the V gene TRBV13; 8 positions agree with TRBD2. V was clipped by 5 bases and J by 4 bases; unmatched bases: 7. CDR3 length: 15 residues. The germline gives CDR1 PRHDT, CDR2 FYEKMQ (reference sequence).

J is TRBJ1-1 and V is TRBV2; D gene unclear. The germline gives CDR1 SNHLY, CDR2 FYNNEI. With 7 bases removed from V and 1 base from J, the gap between germline ends came to 10 bases. This CDR3 has 13 amino acids. CDR3 sequence (DNA): TGTGCCAGCATTAGGGAAGCGAACACTGAAGCTTTCTTT. Translating gives CASIREANTEAFF.

The rearrangement joins TRBV9 to TRBJ1-6; possible D gene TRBD1, 6 bases. From germline, CDR1 is SGDLS and CDR2 YYNGEE. V was pared by 4 bases and J by 0 bases, with 11 bases between. The CDR3 extends over 16 amino acids. As DNA, the CDR3 is TGTGCCAGCAGCACTACAGGGAGCTCCTATAATTCACCCCTCCACTTT. Protein: CASSTTGSSYNSPLHF. The variable domain in full, with the rest retrieved from reference TRBV9 and TRBJ1-6, is DSGVTQTPKHLITATGQRVTLRCSPRSGDLSVYWYQQSLDQGLQFLIQYYNGEERAKGNILERFSAQQFPDLHSELNLSSLELGDSALYFCASSTTGSSYNSPLHFGNGTRLTVT.

The chain carries TRBV6-6 and TRBJ1-4; 10 bases match TRBD1. The V gene end was trimmed by 5 bases and the J gene end by 7 bases; junction bases not matched to a gene: 10. Germline CDR1 is MNHNY and CDR2 is SVGAGI (reference sequence). The CDR3 is made up of 16 amino acids. In DNA form, the CDR3 reads TGTGCCAGCAGTCGACTTTTGGGACAGGGGATTGAAAAACTGTTTTTT. Residues: CASSRLLGQGIEKLFF.

The chain links TRBV13 to TRBJ2-1; D remains ambiguous. The V end lost 1 base, the J end lost 0 bases, and 4 bases lay between the germline ends. This CDR3 comprises 14 residues. CDR1 and CDR2 from the germline V gene are PRHDT and FYEKMQ (reference sequence). The CDR3 DNA is TGTGCCAGCAGCTTAGATAGCTCCTACAATGAGCAGTTCTTC. Its translation is CASSLDSSYNEQFF.

The V gene is TRBV27, the J gene TRBJ2-2; D is ambiguous. Germline V lookup: CDR1 MNHEY, CDR2 SMNVEV (reference sequence). Trimming took off 2 bases at V and 0 bases at J, with 7 bases between the two ends. This CDR3 has 15 amino acids. This chain's CDR3 is CASSLNPANTGELFF. In DNA, the CDR3 is TGTGCCAGCAGTTTAAATCCAGCGAACACCGGGGAGCTGTTTTTT.

This clone has only a few counts. V is TRBV6-2 or TRBV6-3 and J is TRBJ2-5; 14 bases line up with TRBD2. Germline CDR1 reads MNHEY; CDR2 reads SVGEGT. The junction had 7 bases not matched to a gene; V was cut back by 2 bases and J by 5 bases. The CDR3 is 17 residues long. The CDR3 region is CASSYGRLAGGLETQYF. The CDR3 nucleotides read TGTGCCAGCAGTTACGGGCGACTAGCGGGGGGGCTTGAGACCCAGTACTTC.

This rearrangement joins TRBV10-3 to TRBJ1-2; D perhaps matches TRBD1 (5 bases). V shed 0 bases and J shed 5 bases, with 10 bases lying between them. Germline V gene sequence: CDR1 ENHRY, CDR2 SYGVKD. The CDR3 consists of 14 residues. DNA of the CDR3: TGTGCCATCAGTGAGTCGGGGCAGGGATATGGCTACACCTTC. Its protein product is CAISESGQGYGYTF.

The CDR3 nucleotides are TGCGCCAGCAGCTTGGAAGGACCCAACACTGAAGCTTTCTTT. Encoded protein: CASSLEGPNTEAFF. The genes are TRBV5-1 and TRBJ1-1; no clear D gene. With 0 bases removed from V and 2 bases from J, the gap between germline ends came to 8 bases. This CDR3 spans 14 amino acids. CDR1 SGHRS and CDR2 YFSETQ come from the germline V gene.

The chain combines TRBV5-6 with TRBJ1-6, with unresolved D. Germline V lookup: CDR1 SGHDT, CDR2 YYEEEE. Trimming left V 0 bases short and J 5 bases short, with 9 bases between. CDR3 length equals 15 residues. The CDR3 loop reads CASSLGQIDNSPLHF. For the CDR3, the DNA is TGTGCCAGCAGCTTGGGACAAATAGATAATTCACCCCTCCACTTT.

This chain joins TRBV4-1 and TRBJ1-4; D uncertain. Trimming removed 5 bases at V and 1 base at J, with 11 bases between. The germline V gene has CDR1 MGHRA and CDR2 YSYEKL. CDR3 size: 15 residues. CDR3 sequence reads: CASSEALGTNEKLFF. Here the CDR3 DNA reads TGCGCCAGCAGCGAGGCATTAGGAACTAATGAAAAACTGTTTTTT.

The genes are TRBV9 and TRBJ2-7, with D perhaps assigned TRBD1 or TRBD2 (5 bases each). V lost 3 bases, J lost 0 bases, and 16 bases lay in between. CDR3 size: 16 residues. Germline V gives CDR1 SGDLS, CDR2 YYNGEE. This chain's CDR3 is CASSESLGTNSYEQYF. CDR3 coding DNA: TGTGCCAGCAGCGAGAGCCTAGGGACCAACTCCTACGAGCAGTACTTC.

The J gene is TRBJ2-7, the V gene TRBV7-9, with a tentative D call TRBD2 (6 bases). CDR3 length: 14 residues. V lost 3 bases, J lost 5 bases, and 14 bases lay in between. The germline gives CDR1 SEHNR, CDR2 FQNEAQ (reference sequence). CDR3 sequence: CASSFWGDEDEQYF. The CDR3 DNA reads TGTGCCAGCAGCTTTTGGGGGGATGAGGACGAGCAGTACTTC.

The chain recombines TRBV7-9 with TRBJ1-2, with 7 bases identical to TRBD1. The V and J ends lost 5 bases and 4 bases, in that order; junction bases with no gene match: 10. The V gene's germline CDR1 is SEHNR and CDR2 FQNEAQ (reference sequence). This CDR3 region has 15 residues. DNA of the CDR3: TGTGCCAGCAGCCTATCAACGACAGGGTTCTATGGCTACACCTTC. Translation: CASSLSTTGFYGYTF.

The V and J genes are TRBV30 and TRBJ2-6, with D uncertain. This CDR3 has 12 amino acids. The V end lost 0 bases, the J end lost 13 bases, and 10 bases lay between the germline ends. Per the germline V gene, CDR1 is GTSNPN and CDR2 is SVGIG (reference sequence). This chain's CDR3 is CAWSVPKLVLTF. The CDR3 bases are TGTGCCTGGAGTGTCCCAAAATTGGTCCTGACTTTC.

The J gene is TRBJ1-1, the V gene TRBV5-6; 9 bases are shared with TRBD1. The V gene's germline CDR1 is SGHDT and CDR2 YYEEEE. CDR3 length: 14 amino acids. V lost 5 bases, J lost 4 bases, and 6 bases stayed unmatched. CDR3: CASRFTTGGTEAFF. Here the CDR3 DNA reads TGTGCCAGCAGATTTACGACAGGGGGCACTGAAGCTTTCTTT. The whole variable domain, filled in from reference TRBV5-6 and TRBJ1-1, reads DAGVTQSPTHLIKTRGQQVTLRCSPKSGHDTVSWYQQALGQGPQFIFQYYEEEERQRGNFPDRFSGHQFPNYSSELNVNALLLGDSALYLCASRFTTGGTEAFFGQGTRLTVV.

For the CDR3, the DNA is TGTGCCAGCGGGAGCGGTGGGACCCAGTACTTC. It is translated as CASGSGGTQYF. The genes are TRBV3-1 (or the pseudogene TRBV3-2) and TRBJ2-5; D is possibly TRBD2 (5 bases). Trimming left V 8 bases short and J 7 bases short, with 11 bases between. The CDR3 length is 11 residues. Germline V CDR1 and CDR2: LGHDT, YNNKEL (reference sequence).

CDR3: CATSSLTGQAVINEQFF. In DNA, the CDR3 is TGTGCCACCAGCAGCCTAACCGGACAGGCCGTTATTAATGAGCAGTTCTTC. The gene calls are TRBV15 and TRBJ2-1, with TRBD1 identical over 7 bases. CDR3 length: 17 residues. With V trimmed by 3 bases and J by 7 bases, 15 bases remained unmatched. Germline V gene lookup returns CDR1 LNHNV and CDR2 YYDKDF (reference sequence). The variable domain in full, completed from reference TRBV15 and TRBJ2-1, reads DAMVIQNPRYQVTQFGKPVTLSCSQTLNHNVMYWYQQKSSQAPKLLFHYYDKDFNNEADTPDNFQSRRPNTSFCFLDIRSPGLGDTAMYLCATSSLTGQAVINEQFFGPGTRLTVL.

The chain joins TRBV11-3 to TRBJ1-1; unclear D gene. Germline CDR1 is SGHNT and CDR2 is YENEEA. CDR3 size: 14 residues. Trimming pared 5 bases from V and 5 bases from J, leaving 15 bases between. CDR3 region: CASSLSSGGTEAFF. The CDR3 bases are TGTGCCAGCAGCCTATCCTCTGGTGGGACTGAAGCTTTCTTT.

The gene calls are TRBV19 and TRBJ2-7, with TRBD2 identical over 12 bases. The CDR3 length is 14 residues. From germline, CDR1 is LNHDA and CDR2 SQIVND (reference sequence). With 9 bases clipped from V and 4 bases from J, the junction kept 7 bases outside the gene matches. CDR3 sequence: CARHTSGGRYEQYF. Written as DNA, the CDR3 is TGTGCCAGGCATACTAGCGGGGGGCGGTACGAGCAGTACTTC.

The chain employs TRBV13 and TRBJ2-7, with D possibly called TRBD1 or TRBD2 (7 bases each). V lost 8 bases and J 0 bases, leaving 11 bases between the germline ends. This CDR3 spans 13 amino acids. Germline values: CDR1 PRHDT, CDR2 FYEKMQ (reference sequence). CDR3 region: CASRGDSSYEQYF. DNA for the CDR3: TGTGCCAGCCGGGGGGACAGCTCCTACGAGCAGTACTTC.